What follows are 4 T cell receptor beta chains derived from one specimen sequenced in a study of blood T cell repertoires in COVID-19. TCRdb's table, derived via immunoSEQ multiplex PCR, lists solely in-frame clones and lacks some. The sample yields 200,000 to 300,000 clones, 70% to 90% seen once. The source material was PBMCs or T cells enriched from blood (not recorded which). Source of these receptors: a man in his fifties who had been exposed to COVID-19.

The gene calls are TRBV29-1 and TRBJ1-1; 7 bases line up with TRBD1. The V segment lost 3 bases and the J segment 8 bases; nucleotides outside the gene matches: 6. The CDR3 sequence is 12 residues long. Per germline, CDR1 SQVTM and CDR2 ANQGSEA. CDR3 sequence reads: CSVDRQGAEAFF. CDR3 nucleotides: TGCAGCGTTGATAGACAGGGAGCCGAAGCTTTCTTT.

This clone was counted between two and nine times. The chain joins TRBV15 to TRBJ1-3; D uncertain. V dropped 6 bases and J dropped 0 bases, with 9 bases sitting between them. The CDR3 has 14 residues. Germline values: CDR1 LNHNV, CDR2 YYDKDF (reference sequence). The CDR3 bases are TGTGCCACCAGGAGGGATTTCTCTGGAAACACCATATATTTT. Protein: CATRRDFSGNTIYF.

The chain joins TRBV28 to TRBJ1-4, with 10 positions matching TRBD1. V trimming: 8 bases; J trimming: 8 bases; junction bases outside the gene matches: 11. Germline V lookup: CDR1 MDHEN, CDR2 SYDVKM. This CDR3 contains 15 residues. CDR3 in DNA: TGTGCCAGCGTTTCCGGGACAGGGGTGTGGGAAAAACTGTTTTTT. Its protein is CASVSGTGVWEKLFF.

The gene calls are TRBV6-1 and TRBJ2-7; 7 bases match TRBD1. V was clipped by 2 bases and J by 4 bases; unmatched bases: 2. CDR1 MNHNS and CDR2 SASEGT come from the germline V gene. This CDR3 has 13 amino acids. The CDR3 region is CASSERGRYEQYV. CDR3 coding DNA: TGTGCCAGCAGTGAAAGGGGGCGATACGAGCAGTACGTC.